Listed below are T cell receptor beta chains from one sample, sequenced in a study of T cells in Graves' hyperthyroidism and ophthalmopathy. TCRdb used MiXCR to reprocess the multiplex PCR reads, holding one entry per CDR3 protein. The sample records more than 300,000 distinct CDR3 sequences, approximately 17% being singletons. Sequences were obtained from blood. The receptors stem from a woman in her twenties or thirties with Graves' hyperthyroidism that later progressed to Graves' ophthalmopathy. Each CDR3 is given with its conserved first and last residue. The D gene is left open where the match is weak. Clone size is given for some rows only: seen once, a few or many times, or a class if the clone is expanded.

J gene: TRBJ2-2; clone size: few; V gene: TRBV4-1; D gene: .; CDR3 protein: CASSQVGGPRAGELFF; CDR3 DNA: TGCGCCAGCAGCCAAGTTGGGGGGCCCAGGGCCGGGGAGCTGTTTTTT
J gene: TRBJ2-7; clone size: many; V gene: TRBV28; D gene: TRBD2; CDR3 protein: CASSSLAIPYEQYF; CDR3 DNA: TGTGCCAGCAGTTCACTAGCGATCCCCTACGAGCAGTACTTC
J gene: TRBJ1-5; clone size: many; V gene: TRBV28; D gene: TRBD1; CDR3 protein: CASSTTGTGLNQPQHF; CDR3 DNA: TGTGCCAGCAGTACAACAGGGACAGGGTTGAATCAGCCCCAGCATTTT
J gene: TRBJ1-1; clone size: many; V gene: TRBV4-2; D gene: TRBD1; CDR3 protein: CASSLEDRGDTEAFF; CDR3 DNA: TGTGCCAGCAGCCTCGAGGACAGGGGTGACACTGAAGCTTTCTTT
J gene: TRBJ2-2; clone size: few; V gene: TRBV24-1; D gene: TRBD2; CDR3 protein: CATSDWVAGVNTGELFF; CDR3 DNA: TGTGCCACCAGTGATTGGGTGGCGGGGGTAAACACCGGGGAGCTGTTTTTT
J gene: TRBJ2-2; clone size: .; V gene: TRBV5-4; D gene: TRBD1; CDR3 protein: CASSRDSSNTGELFF; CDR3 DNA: TGTGCCAGCAGCCGGGACAGTTCGAACACCGGGGAGCTGTTTTTT
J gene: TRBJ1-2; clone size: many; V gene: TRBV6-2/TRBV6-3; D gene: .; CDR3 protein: CASLGLPYGYTF; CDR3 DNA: TGTGCCAGCCTAGGGCTGCCCTATGGCTACACCTTC
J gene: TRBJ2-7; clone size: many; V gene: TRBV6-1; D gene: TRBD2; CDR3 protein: CASSRTSGSFDSYEQYF; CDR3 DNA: TGTGCCAGCAGTAGGACTAGCGGGAGCTTTGACTCCTACGAGCAGTACTTC
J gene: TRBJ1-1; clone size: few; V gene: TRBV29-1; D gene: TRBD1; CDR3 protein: CSVDPRTGGSTEAFF; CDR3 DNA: TGCAGCGTTGACCCCCGGACAGGCGGCAGCACTGAAGCTTTCTTT
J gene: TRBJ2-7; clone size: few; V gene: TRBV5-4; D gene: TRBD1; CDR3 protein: CASSWKQGEAYEQYF; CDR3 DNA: TGTGCCAGCAGCTGGAAACAGGGGGAGGCCTACGAGCAGTACTTC
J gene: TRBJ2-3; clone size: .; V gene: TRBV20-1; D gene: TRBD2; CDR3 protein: CSKTRTSGGTDTQYF; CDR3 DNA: TGCAGTAAAACGAGGACTAGCGGGGGTACAGATACGCAGTATTTT
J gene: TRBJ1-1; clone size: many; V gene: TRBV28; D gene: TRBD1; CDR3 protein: CASSGQGALFNTEAFF; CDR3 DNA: TGTGCCAGCAGTGGACAGGGGGCTCTCTTCAACACTGAAGCTTTCTTT
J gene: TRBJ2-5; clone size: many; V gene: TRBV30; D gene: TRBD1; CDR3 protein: CAWKPGGAGETQYF; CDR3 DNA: TGTGCCTGGAAGCCAGGGGGCGCCGGGGAGACCCAGTACTTC
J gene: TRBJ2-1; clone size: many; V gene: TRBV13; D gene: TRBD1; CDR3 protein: CASSLVQGDGGYEQFF; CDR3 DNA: TGTGCCAGCAGCTTAGTACAGGGGGATGGAGGGTATGAGCAGTTCTTC
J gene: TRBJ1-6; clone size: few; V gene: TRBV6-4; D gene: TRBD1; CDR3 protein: CASSERTGGDSPLHF; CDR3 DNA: TGTGCCAGCAGTGAACGGACAGGGGGTGATTCACCCCTCCACTTT
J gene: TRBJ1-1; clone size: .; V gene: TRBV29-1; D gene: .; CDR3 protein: CSVGSGWANTEAFF; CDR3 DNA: TGCAGCGTTGGAAGCGGGTGGGCGAACACTGAAGCTTTCTTT
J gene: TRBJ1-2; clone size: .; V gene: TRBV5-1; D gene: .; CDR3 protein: CASSLGGSGYTF; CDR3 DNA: TGCGCCAGCAGCTTGGGGGGCAGCGGCTACACCTTC
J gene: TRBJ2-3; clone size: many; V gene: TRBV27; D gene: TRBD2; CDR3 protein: CASSFDHGGGSTDTQYF; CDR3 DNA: TGTGCCAGCAGTTTTGATCATGGCGGGGGGAGCACAGATACGCAGTATTTT
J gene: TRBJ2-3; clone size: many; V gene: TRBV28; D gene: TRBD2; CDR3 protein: CASRRLASGPDTQYF; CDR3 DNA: TGTGCCAGCAGAAGACTAGCGTCCGGCCCAGATACGCAGTATTTT
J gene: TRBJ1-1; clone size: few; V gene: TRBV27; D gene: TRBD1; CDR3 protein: CASSLISPGQDGGSEAFF; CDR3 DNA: TGTGCCAGCAGTTTAATATCCCCGGGACAGGATGGTGGTTCTGAAGCTTTCTTT
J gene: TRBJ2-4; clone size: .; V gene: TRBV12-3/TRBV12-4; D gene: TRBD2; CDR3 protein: CASSLSGRALAKNIQYF; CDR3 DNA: TGTGCCAGCAGTTTAAGTGGGAGGGCCTTAGCCAAAAACATTCAGTACTTC
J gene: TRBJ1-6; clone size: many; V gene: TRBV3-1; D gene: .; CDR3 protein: CASSERPGRRNSPLHF; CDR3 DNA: TGTGCCAGCAGCGAACGCCCGGGGAGACGAAATTCACCCCTCCACTTT
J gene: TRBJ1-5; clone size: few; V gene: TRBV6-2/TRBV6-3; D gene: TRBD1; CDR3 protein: CASSYSRQGAGHQHF; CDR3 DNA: TGTGCCAGCAGTTACTCTCGGCAGGGGGCAGGGCACCAGCATTTT
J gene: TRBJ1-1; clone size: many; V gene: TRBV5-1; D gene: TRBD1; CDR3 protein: CASSSQTGIATEAFF; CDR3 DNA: TGCGCCAGCAGCTCCCAGACAGGGATCGCCACTGAAGCTTTCTTT
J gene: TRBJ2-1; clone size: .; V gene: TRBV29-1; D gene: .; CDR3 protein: CSVQIAISSYNEQFF; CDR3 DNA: TGCAGCGTACAAATAGCGATCAGCTCCTACAATGAGCAGTTCTTC
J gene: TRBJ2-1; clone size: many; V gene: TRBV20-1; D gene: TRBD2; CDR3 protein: CSAPKYGGSSREQFF; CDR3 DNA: TGCAGTGCCCCCAAGTACGGCGGGAGTTCGAGGGAGCAGTTCTTC
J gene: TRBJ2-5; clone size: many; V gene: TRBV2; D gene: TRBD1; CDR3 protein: CASSGTAEETQYF; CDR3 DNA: TGTGCCAGCAGCGGGACAGCTGAAGAGACCCAGTACTTC
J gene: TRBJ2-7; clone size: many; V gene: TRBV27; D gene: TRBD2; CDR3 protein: CASSFASGGTYEQYF; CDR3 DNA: TGTGCCAGCAGTTTCGCTAGCGGGGGGACCTACGAGCAGTACTTC
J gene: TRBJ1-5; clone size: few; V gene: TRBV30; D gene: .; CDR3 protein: CAWSAQGNQPQHF; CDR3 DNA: TGTGCCTGGAGCGCACAGGGAAATCAGCCCCAGCATTTT
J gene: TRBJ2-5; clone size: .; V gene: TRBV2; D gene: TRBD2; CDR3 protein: CASSTETSAQETQYF; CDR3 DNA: TGTGCCAGCAGCACCGAGACTAGCGCCCAAGAGACCCAGTACTTC
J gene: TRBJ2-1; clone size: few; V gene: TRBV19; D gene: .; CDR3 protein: CASSQGLSYEQFF; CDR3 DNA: TGTGCCAGTAGTCAGGGGTTGTCTTATGAGCAGTTCTTC
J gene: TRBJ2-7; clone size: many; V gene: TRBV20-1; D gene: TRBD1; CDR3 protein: CSARTDRGSYEQYF; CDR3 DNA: TGCAGTGCCAGGACGGACAGGGGCTCCTACGAGCAGTACTTC
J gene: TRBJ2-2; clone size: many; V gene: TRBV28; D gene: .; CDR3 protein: CASSSQQQNLNTGELFF; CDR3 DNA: TGTGCCAGCAGTTCACAACAGCAAAACTTAAACACCGGGGAGCTGTTTTTT
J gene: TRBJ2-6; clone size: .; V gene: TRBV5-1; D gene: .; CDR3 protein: CASSPGGRLGANVLTF; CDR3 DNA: TGTGCCAGCAGCCCCGGGGGGCGCCTTGGGGCCAACGTCCTGACTTTC
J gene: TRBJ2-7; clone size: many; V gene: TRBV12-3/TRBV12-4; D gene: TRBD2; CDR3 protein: CASSLGLAEYEQYF; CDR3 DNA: TGTGCCAGCAGTTTAGGACTAGCGGAGTACGAGCAGTACTTC
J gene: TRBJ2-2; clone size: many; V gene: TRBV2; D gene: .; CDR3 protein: CASSESGLGGELFF; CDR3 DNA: TGTGCCAGCAGCGAGTCAGGTTTGGGCGGGGAGCTGTTTTTT
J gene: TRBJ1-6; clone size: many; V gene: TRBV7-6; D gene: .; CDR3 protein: CASSLSGHHNSPLHF; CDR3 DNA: TGTGCCAGCAGCTTGTCGGGGCATCATAATTCACCCCTCCACTTT
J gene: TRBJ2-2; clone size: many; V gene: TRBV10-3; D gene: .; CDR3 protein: CAISDSPGGTGELFF; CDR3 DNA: TGTGCCATCAGTGATTCCCCCGGCGGGACCGGGGAGCTGTTTTTT
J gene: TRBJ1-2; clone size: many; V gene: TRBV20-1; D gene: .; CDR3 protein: CSANTGALNYGYTF; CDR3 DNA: TGCAGTGCTAACACGGGGGCGCTAAACTATGGCTACACCTTC
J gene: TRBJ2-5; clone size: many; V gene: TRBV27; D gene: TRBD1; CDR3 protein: CASSPGTGGETQYF; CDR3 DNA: TGTGCCAGCAGTCCCGGGACAGGGGGAGAGACCCAGTACTTC
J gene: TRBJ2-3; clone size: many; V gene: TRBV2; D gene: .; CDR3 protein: CASSGWRDQGDTQYF; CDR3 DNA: TGTGCCAGCAGTGGATGGCGGGACCAGGGGGATACGCAGTATTTT
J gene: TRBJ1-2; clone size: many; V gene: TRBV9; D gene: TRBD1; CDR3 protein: CASSTQPPGGGYGYTF; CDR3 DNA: TGTGCCAGCAGCACCCAGCCCCCAGGGGGCGGCTATGGCTACACCTTC
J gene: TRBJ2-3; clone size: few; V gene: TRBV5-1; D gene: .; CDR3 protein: CASTYGGGTGGERADTQYF; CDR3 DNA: TGCGCCAGCACCTACGGTGGAGGGACCGGGGGTGAAAGGGCAGATACGCAGTATTTT
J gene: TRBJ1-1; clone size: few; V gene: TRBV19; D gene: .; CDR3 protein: CASSIQGKNTEAFF; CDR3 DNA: TGTGCCAGTAGTATACAGGGGAAGAACACTGAAGCTTTCTTT
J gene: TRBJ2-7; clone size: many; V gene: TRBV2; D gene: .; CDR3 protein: CASSEPLAVAYEQYF; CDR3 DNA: TGTGCCAGCAGTGAACCGTTAGCGGTGGCCTACGAGCAGTACTTC
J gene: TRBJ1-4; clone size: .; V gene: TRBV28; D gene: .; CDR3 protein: CASSSLRDEKLFF; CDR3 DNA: TGTGCCAGCAGTTCCCTTAGAGATGAAAAACTGTTTTTT
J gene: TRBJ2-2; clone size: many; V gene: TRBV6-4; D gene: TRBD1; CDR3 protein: CASRTGESGELFF; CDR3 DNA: TGTGCCAGCAGGACAGGGGAATCCGGGGAGCTGTTTTTT
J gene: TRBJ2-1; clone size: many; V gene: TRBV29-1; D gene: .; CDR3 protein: CSSLNYNEQFF; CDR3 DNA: TGCAGCTCCTTGAACTACAATGAGCAGTTCTTC
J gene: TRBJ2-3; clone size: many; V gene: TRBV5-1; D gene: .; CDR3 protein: CASSSAGDTQYF; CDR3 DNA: TGCGCCAGCAGCTCGGCCGGGGATACGCAGTATTTT
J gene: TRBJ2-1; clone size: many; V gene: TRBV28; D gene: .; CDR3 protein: CASSFAGSLNEQFF; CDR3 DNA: TGTGCCAGCAGTTTTGCAGGGTCGCTTAATGAGCAGTTCTTC
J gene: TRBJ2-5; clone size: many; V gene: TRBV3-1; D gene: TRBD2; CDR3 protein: CASSQEISGDQKTQYF; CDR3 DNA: TGTGCCAGCAGCCAAGAGATTAGCGGGGACCAAAAGACCCAGTACTTC
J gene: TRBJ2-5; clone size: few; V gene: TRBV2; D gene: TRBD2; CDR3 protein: CASKKRPRGTSGPGETQYF; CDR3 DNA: TGTGCCAGCAAAAAGAGACCCCGTGGGACTAGCGGGCCTGGGGAGACCCAGTACTTC
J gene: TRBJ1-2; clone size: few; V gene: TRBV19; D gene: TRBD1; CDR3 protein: CASESTGVNYGYTF; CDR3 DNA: TGTGCCAGCGAGAGTACAGGGGTTAACTATGGCTACACCTTC
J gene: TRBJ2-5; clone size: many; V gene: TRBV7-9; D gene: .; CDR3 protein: CASRSIQGRETQYF; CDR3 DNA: TGTGCCAGCAGATCAATTCAGGGGAGGGAGACCCAGTACTTC
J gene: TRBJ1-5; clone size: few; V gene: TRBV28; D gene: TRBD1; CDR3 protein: CASSLRPGGAQPQHF; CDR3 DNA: TGTGCCAGCAGTTTACGCCCAGGGGGGGCTCAGCCCCAGCATTTT
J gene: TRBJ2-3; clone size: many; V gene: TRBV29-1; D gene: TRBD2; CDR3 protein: CSVEDRSGRAPPDTQYF; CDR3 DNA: TGCAGCGTTGAAGATCGTAGCGGGAGGGCTCCCCCAGATACGCAGTATTTT
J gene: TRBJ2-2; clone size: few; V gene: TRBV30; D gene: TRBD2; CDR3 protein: CAWRRGLGLSGELFF; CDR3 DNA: TGTGCCTGGAGGCGCGGACTAGGACTTAGCGGGGAGCTGTTTTTT
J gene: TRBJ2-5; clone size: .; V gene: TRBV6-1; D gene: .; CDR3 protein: CASSSRVEQETQYF; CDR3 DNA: TGTGCCAGCAGTTCCCGGGTCGAACAAGAGACCCAGTACTTC
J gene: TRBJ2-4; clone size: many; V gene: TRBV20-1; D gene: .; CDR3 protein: CSARGTGEGELAKNIQYF; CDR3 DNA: TGCAGTGCTAGAGGCACGGGGGAAGGGGAACTAGCCAAAAACATTCAGTACTTC